Reported below is one TCR beta chain. The sample originates from a study of STAT5B mutations in CD4+ large granular lymphocyte leukemia. Using immunoSEQ multiplex PCR, the repertoire was profiled, and TCRdb retains in-frame clones only, with some absent. The top ten clones hold roughly 2% of a sample with tens of thousands of clones, approximately 67% of them seen once. Trimming at V came to 5 bases and at J to 6 bases, leaving 3 bases not matched to a gene. Germline V gene data show CDR1 as SGHNT and CDR2 as YENEEA. This CDR3 has 13 residues. Sequencing input: CD4+ T cells from blood buffy coats. The chain has TRBV11-3 and TRBJ1-1; 10 nucleotides agree with TRBD1. The receptor's source is a human donor in good health. DNA of the CDR3: TGTGCCAGCAGCCCCGGGACAGGGGCTGAAGCTTTCTTT. Translating it yields CASSPGTGAEAFF.